This T cell receptor beta chain came from a study of blood T cell repertoires in COVID-19. Across the whole study: PBMCs, B-cell-depleted T cells, or T cells provided the cDNA or gDNA that made up the material.

The CDR3 runs 18 residues. From germline, CDR1 is SEHNR and CDR2 FQNEAQ (reference sequence). V was pared by 5 bases and J by 2 bases, with 8 bases of the junction left unmatched. TCRdb's copy holds only in-frame clones and misses some; the assay was immunoSEQ multiplex PCR. The table includes 45,000 or so clones, 82% detected once. The specimen sequenced was peripheral blood. The clonotype comes from a woman aged 70-85 years with acute or convalescent COVID-19. This rearrangement joins TRBV7-9 to TRBJ2-6, with TRBD1 identical over 11 bases. The CDR3 nucleotides read TGTGCCAGCAGCAAAAGGACAGGGGGCACAACTGGGGCCAACGTCCTGACTTTC. Amino acids: CASSKRTGGTTGANVLTF.